This T cell receptor (beta chain) is from a study of MAIT cells during Salmonella Paratyphi A infection (dated by TCRdb to the late 2010s). General notes on the study: Adult volunteers aged 18 to 60 ingested a single dose of 1-5x10^3 CFU of S. Paratyphi A strain NVGH308. Starting at diagnosis, diagnosed volunteers were given ciprofloxacin 500 mg twice a day for 14 days. What the authors observed across the whole study: The availability of volunteer samples limited the sample sizes, but these sizes were considered adequate to detect differences between groups. The space taken up by over-represented MAIT clonotypes dropped significantly from baseline to mid-infection (about 0.15 to 0.11), while post-infection showed no significant difference. Diagnosed volunteers showed more expansion or contraction among top five MAIT clonotypes than healthy controls (around 0.52 versus 0.13), suggesting infection-driven repertoire reshaping. MAIT cell TRBV usage was oligoclonal with a preference for TRBV20 and TRBV6, and infection did not appear to change this usage.

The library was made by 5' RACE. TCRbeta was amplified by two rounds of PCR with Phusion High-Fidelity polymerase, and sample-specific barcodes were added in the primers. To build the TCRbeta libraries, template-switch cDNA synthesis was carried out using SMARTScribe reverse transcriptase along with a TRBC-specific primer. After barcoding, samples were pooled and then prepared using the NEBNext Ultra DNA Library Prep Kit for Illumina. The libraries were sequenced on an Illumina MiSeq using the MiSeq reagent kit v2, 300 cycles. Per the authors' processing: Jemultiplexer was used to demultiplex reads by barcode, and MiTCR with default parameters handled the alignment. Non-functional sequences were removed with VDJtools, and each clonotype was defined by its amino acid sequence, with frequencies calculated from the assigned sequence reads. In the clonal space homeostasis analysis, clonotypes were binned by frequency as over-represented (0.05-1), large, medium and small. Using fastp trimming at Q25 and MiXCR clonotype assembly, TCRdb reanalyzed the public sequencing data and kept in-frame beta chains. Every CDR3 protein is listed once, alongside the most common genes and DNA of its rows. Clone size and V and J calls follow TCRdb, not the original study. In this sample the table shows under 850 distinct CDR3 sequences, 16% of which occur a single time. 25% to 40% of the sample comes from the top ten.

Judged by its sample share, this clonotype qualifies as large (0.1 to 1%). Its antigen target is currently unknown. Per-nucleotide qualities are absent, and no much larger clonotype sits a single base away. What the time point label conveys for this sample: mid-infection, around enteric fever diagnosis. MAIT cells were defined as Valpha7.2+ CD161+ T cells and identified and sorted by flow cytometry. Circulating MAIT cell TCRbeta repertoires were profiled longitudinally in roughly 6 volunteers in whom enteric fever developed after controlled oral challenge with live Salmonella Paratyphi A. Each diagnosed volunteer contributed MAIT cell samples at pre-infection, mid-infection and post-infection timepoints. Enteric fever was diagnosed on the basis of Paratyphi A bacteremia and/or persistent fever above 38 degrees C lasting more than 12 hours. Infection was diagnosed in challenged volunteers between day 4 and day 7 after challenge. Between about 4,500 and 10,000 MAIT cells per sample were sorted directly into RNAqueous-Micro lysis buffer for RNA extraction. Lymphoprep gradient centrifugation was used to isolate peripheral blood mononuclear cells from both the blood samples and the leukocyte cones. Sorting was done on either a BD FACSAria Fusion or a BD FACSAria III sorter.

The germline V gene sets CDR1 to MNHEY and CDR2 to SVGAGI. The CDR3 holds 17 amino acids from the cysteine to the phenylalanine. The retained sequence is limited to the CDR3, 51 bases, with the frame set at the first base. After removal of 7 bases from V and 2 bases from J, the junction retains 8 bases not matched to a gene. The TCR originated in a person aged 18 to 75 who was deliberately infected with Salmonella Paratyphi A in a paratyphoid fever challenge study. The source material was MAIT cells from blood, sampled at the middle sampling point of the challenge study. The chain was built from TRBV6-5 and TRBJ2-1, and TRBD2 aligns with 13 junction nucleotides. The nucleotides read TGTGCCAGCACCGAAACTAGCGGGGGGGTTGCCTACAATGAGCAGTTCTTC. It translates as CASTETSGGVAYNEQFF.